The T cell receptor (beta chain) under discussion was sequenced for a study of beta chain features in type 1 diabetes. Study-level points and caveats: Equally in patients and controls, shorter templates might have been favored by PCR. There was a possibility that cDNA sequencing over-represented cells with high TCR expression.

Expressed TCRB transcripts were sequenced because the entire RNA isolate underwent reverse transcription. TCRdb's copy holds only in-frame clones and misses some; the assay was immunoSEQ multiplex PCR. The table has about 210,000 clones, approximately 10% seen once. This clone was counted at least ten times. The antigen is unknown. V gave up 2 bases and J gave up 10 bases, with 13 bases separating them. In germline, CDR1 is GTSNPN, CDR2 SVGIG (reference sequence). This CDR3 contains 12 residues. Material for sequencing was central memory CD4+ T cells from blood. The rearrangement links TRBV30 to TRBJ2-3, with D unclear. The origin of this receptor is a young man in good health. The CDR3 sequence: CAWSPARGAQYF. Written as DNA, the CDR3 is TGTGCCTGGAGTCCGGCTCGTGGGGCGCAGTATTTT. Combining the CDR3 with reference TRBV30 and TRBJ2-3 gives the whole variable domain SQTIHQWPATLVQPVGSPLSLECTVEGTSNPNLYWYRQAAGRGLQLLFYSVGIGQISSEVPQNLSASRPQDRQFILSSKKLLLSDSGFYLCAWSPARGAQYFGPGTRLTVL.